This is a list of T cell receptor beta chains from one sample in a study of cytomegalovirus exposure and HLA in healthy donors. Produced via immunoSEQ multiplex PCR; TCRdb's table is partial and in-frame only. The sample has about 130,000 clones, roughly nine tenths seen once. Sequencing was done on a sample of PBMCs. All receptors derive from a woman in her late teens or twenties in good health and CMV-seronegative. Each CDR3 is given with its conserved first and last residue. Each record gives: D gene, clone size, J gene, V gene, CDR3 length, CDR3 DNA, CDR3 protein. D genes are given only for firm matches. Clone sizes are given selectively: once, few, many, or a class where the clone is expanded.

d_call: .; clone_size: .; j_call: TRBJ2-3; v_call: TRBV29-1; cdr3_length: 15; cdr3_nt: TGCAGCGTTGTTCCAGGGGCCATCAGCACAGATACGCAGTATTTT; cdr3_aa: CSVVPGAISTDTQYF
d_call: .; clone_size: .; j_call: TRBJ2-3; v_call: TRBV27; cdr3_length: 15; cdr3_nt: TGTGCCAGCAGTGTCGTTGTTGGGAGTACAGATACGCAGTATTTT; cdr3_aa: CASSVVVGSTDTQYF
d_call: .; clone_size: .; j_call: TRBJ2-7; v_call: TRBV7-9; cdr3_length: 15; cdr3_nt: TGTGCCAGCAGCTTAGCTGGAGGATCCTCCTACGAGCAGTACTTC; cdr3_aa: CASSLAGGSSYEQYF
d_call: TRBD2; clone_size: .; j_call: TRBJ2-1; v_call: TRBV7-8; cdr3_length: 16; cdr3_nt: TGTGCCAGCAGCTTACGGTTCCAGCGGGAGGCCAATGAGCAGTTCTTC; cdr3_aa: CASSLRFQREANEQFF
d_call: .; clone_size: once; j_call: TRBJ2-1; v_call: TRBV4-2; cdr3_length: 15; cdr3_nt: TGTGCCAGCAGCCAAGGTGGGGCAGGGCTAGATGAGCAGTTCTTC; cdr3_aa: CASSQGGAGLDEQFF
d_call: .; clone_size: .; j_call: TRBJ2-5; v_call: TRBV11-2; cdr3_length: 13; cdr3_nt: TGTGCCAGCAGTTCTGGCCTTATCGAGACCCAGTACTTC; cdr3_aa: CASSSGLIETQYF
d_call: TRBD1; clone_size: .; j_call: TRBJ1-1; v_call: TRBV25-1; cdr3_length: 13; cdr3_nt: TGTGCCAGCAGTGGGACAGGGGGCACTGAAGCTTTCTTT; cdr3_aa: CASSGTGGTEAFF
d_call: .; clone_size: few; j_call: TRBJ1-1; v_call: TRBV6-5; cdr3_length: 13; cdr3_nt: TGTGCCAGCAGCCCATGGAGGGGAACTGAAGCTTTCTTT; cdr3_aa: CASSPWRGTEAFF
d_call: .; clone_size: .; j_call: TRBJ1-1; v_call: TRBV14; cdr3_length: 14; cdr3_nt: TGTGCCAGCAGCCAAGGACAGGAGTACACTGAAGCTTTCTTT; cdr3_aa: CASSQGQEYTEAFF
d_call: .; clone_size: once; j_call: TRBJ2-2; v_call: TRBV10-3; cdr3_length: 17; cdr3_nt: TGTGCCACCAGAGCGTCAGCGGTTCCGGATCCGGGGGGGGAGCTGTTTTTT; cdr3_aa: CATRASAVPDPGGELFF
d_call: .; clone_size: .; j_call: TRBJ2-1; v_call: TRBV12-5; cdr3_length: 17; cdr3_nt: TGTGCTAGTGGTTTGGCGAGACTAGGGGGGGCGGGCAATGAGCAGTTCTTC; cdr3_aa: CASGLARLGGAGNEQFF
d_call: .; clone_size: once; j_call: TRBJ1-3; v_call: TRBV5-1; cdr3_length: 14; cdr3_nt: TGCGCCAGCAGCTTGACAGGCTCTGGAAACACCATATATTTT; cdr3_aa: CASSLTGSGNTIYF
d_call: .; clone_size: .; j_call: TRBJ2-7; v_call: TRBV6-5; cdr3_length: 13; cdr3_nt: TGTGCCACCACCGATTGGAGGGCCGGGGAGCAGTACTTC; cdr3_aa: CATTDWRAGEQYF
d_call: .; clone_size: .; j_call: TRBJ2-4; v_call: TRBV27; cdr3_length: 13; cdr3_nt: TGTGCCAGCAGGAACTTAGACAAAAACATTCAGTACTTC; cdr3_aa: CASRNLDKNIQYF
d_call: TRBD2; clone_size: .; j_call: TRBJ2-7; v_call: TRBV9; cdr3_length: 16; cdr3_nt: TGTGCCAGCAGGTCGAGTCGGGAGGCCCTCTTCGGCGAGCAGTACTTC; cdr3_aa: CASRSSREALFGEQYF
d_call: TRBD2; clone_size: .; j_call: TRBJ2-5; v_call: TRBV6-1; cdr3_length: 18; cdr3_nt: TGTGCCAGCAGTGGACCGGGACTAGCGGGAGGAAGCACGGAGACCCAGTACTTC; cdr3_aa: CASSGPGLAGGSTETQYF
d_call: .; clone_size: .; j_call: TRBJ2-1; v_call: TRBV10-3; cdr3_length: 16; cdr3_nt: TGTGCCATCAGTGAAAGTCCCCCTAGCTCCTACAATGAGCAGTTCTTC; cdr3_aa: CAISESPPSSYNEQFF
d_call: .; clone_size: .; j_call: TRBJ1-3; v_call: TRBV14; cdr3_length: 13; cdr3_nt: TGTGCCAGCAGCCCGGGCTCTGGAAACACCATATATTTT; cdr3_aa: CASSPGSGNTIYF
d_call: TRBD1; clone_size: .; j_call: TRBJ2-7; v_call: TRBV6-5; cdr3_length: 13; cdr3_nt: TGTGCCAGCAGGAGGACAGGGGGAAGCGAGCAGTACTTC; cdr3_aa: CASRRTGGSEQYF
d_call: .; clone_size: .; j_call: TRBJ2-7; v_call: TRBV6-1; cdr3_length: 14; cdr3_nt: TGTGCCAGCAGTGATAACCGACAGGTCGGCGAGCAGTACTTC; cdr3_aa: CASSDNRQVGEQYF
d_call: .; clone_size: .; j_call: TRBJ2-2; v_call: TRBV9; cdr3_length: 14; cdr3_nt: TGTGCCAGCAGCCGGGTCCGGGGTACCGGGGAGCTGTTTTTT; cdr3_aa: CASSRVRGTGELFF
d_call: TRBD1; clone_size: few; j_call: TRBJ1-1; v_call: TRBV30; cdr3_length: 17; cdr3_nt: TGTGCCTGGATAGTGTCAGGTTCCGGGACAGTAGTAAATGAAGCTTTCTTT; cdr3_aa: CAWIVSGSGTVVNEAFF
d_call: .; clone_size: once; j_call: TRBJ1-2; v_call: TRBV19; cdr3_length: 16; cdr3_nt: TGTGCCAGTAACGGACAGTCGGAGATGAGGGTCGGGGGCTACACCTTC; cdr3_aa: CASNGQSEMRVGGYTF
d_call: TRBD1; clone_size: once; j_call: TRBJ2-1; v_call: TRBV5-4; cdr3_length: 15; cdr3_nt: TGTGCCAGCAGCTTGGACAGGGGGCACTACAATGAGCAGTTCTTC; cdr3_aa: CASSLDRGHYNEQFF
d_call: .; clone_size: few; j_call: TRBJ2-3; v_call: TRBV9; cdr3_length: 15; cdr3_nt: TGTGCCAGCAGCTTAAGAGGGCAAAATGGAGATACGCAGTATTTT; cdr3_aa: CASSLRGQNGDTQYF
d_call: .; clone_size: .; j_call: TRBJ1-5; v_call: TRBV21-1; cdr3_length: 18; cdr3_nt: TGTGCCAGCAGCAAAGTTCCCCGACGGGGGATTGGTTGTCAGCCCCAGCATTTT; cdr3_aa: CASSKVPRRGIGCQPQHF
d_call: TRBD2; clone_size: .; j_call: TRBJ2-7; v_call: TRBV29-1; cdr3_length: 13; cdr3_nt: TGCAGCGTCTTAGCGGGAAGGTCCTACGAGCAGTACTTC; cdr3_aa: CSVLAGRSYEQYF
d_call: .; clone_size: .; j_call: TRBJ2-3; v_call: TRBV7-6; cdr3_length: 15; cdr3_nt: TGTGCCAGCAGCTTGGGCGGGAAGGGCACAGATACGCAGTATTTT; cdr3_aa: CASSLGGKGTDTQYF
d_call: .; clone_size: .; j_call: TRBJ2-2; v_call: TRBV6-5; cdr3_length: 13; cdr3_nt: TGTGCCAGCAGCCCCGTAGAACCGGGGGAGCTGTTTTTT; cdr3_aa: CASSPVEPGELFF